The 21 T cell receptor beta chains presented below share a single source sample, sequenced in a study of blood T cell repertoires in COVID-19. Generated by immunoSEQ multiplex PCR, the TCRdb table keeps only in-frame clones and is missing some. The sample lists about 130,000 clones, approximately 86% occurring once. The sequenced sample was peripheral blood. Source of these receptors: a woman in her 70s with COVID-19, enrolled during active disease.

The chain joins TRBV15 to TRBJ1-5, with no clear D. CDR1 is LNHNV and CDR2 is YYDKDF in the germline V gene (reference sequence). Trimming left V 0 bases short and J 6 bases short, with 9 bases between. The CDR3 contains 14 residues. CDR3 region: CATSREKGGQPQHF. The CDR3 nucleotides are TGTGCCACCAGCAGAGAAAAGGGAGGTCAGCCCCAGCATTTT. Using reference TRBV15 and TRBJ1-5 for the parts outside the CDR3, the full variable domain is DAMVIQNPRYQVTQFGKPVTLSCSQTLNHNVMYWYQQKSSQAPKLLFHYYDKDFNNEADTPDNFQSRRPNTSFCFLDIRSPGLGDTAMYLCATSREKGGQPQHFGDGTRLSIL.

The genes are TRBV10-3 and TRBJ1-2, with D possibly being TRBD1 (6 bases). Trimming cost V 0 bases and J 7 bases, with 24 bases left between them. Per the germline V gene, CDR1 is ENHRY and CDR2 is SYGVKD. The CDR3 consists of 18 residues. DNA for the CDR3: TGTGCCATCAGTGAGTCTCTTTGGACAGATCATCGGTCGGGTGGCTACACCTTC. This gives the protein CAISESLWTDHRSGGYTF.

The chain recombines TRBV6-1 with TRBJ1-2; 8 positions match TRBD1. This CDR3 comprises 18 residues. Unmatched junction bases numbered 19, after V lost 6 bases and J lost 4 bases. Germline V lookup: CDR1 MNHNS, CDR2 SASEGT. The CDR3 is CASSEHPGGARYLYGYTF. The CDR3 DNA sequence: TGTGCCAGCAGCGAACACCCAGGGGGCGCGAGATATCTCTATGGCTACACCTTC.

Regarding this clone: An end of the junction does not agree with germline; a read error may underlie this. The genes are TRBV2 and TRBJ2-1, with 8 nucleotides matching TRBD2. There are 15 residues in the CDR3. Germline assignment: CDR1 SNHLY and CDR2 FYNNEI. The CDR3 is CAGRARGAPYNEQFF. CDR3 nucleotide sequence: TGTGCCGGCAGAGCGCGGGGGGCGCCCTACAATGAGCAGTTCTTC.

The chain has TRBV18 and TRBJ1-1; 7 positions match TRBD1. Germline loops: CDR1 KGHSH, CDR2 LQKENI. V dropped 8 bases and J dropped 5; count of bases not matched to a gene: 8. The CDR3 has 13 residues. Here the CDR3 reads CASQQIQGTEAFF. The CDR3 DNA is TGTGCCAGCCAGCAAATACAGGGGACTGAAGCTTTCTTT.

The rearrangement uses TRBV6-5 and TRBJ2-1; D may be TRBD2 (6 bases). The V end was cut by 6 bases, the J end by 5 bases, with 17 bases between. This CDR3 spans 15 amino acids. Per germline, CDR1 MNHEY and CDR2 SVGAGI. CDR3 sequence reads: CASSGEAGRNNEQFF. The CDR3 nucleotides are TGTGCCAGCAGCGGGGAGGCGGGGAGAAACAATGAGCAGTTCTTC.

This clone has a single count. The chain carries TRBV6-5 and TRBJ2-7, with a weak D call TRBD1 (5 bases). CDR3 size: 13 residues. Looked up from germline, CDR1 is MNHEY and CDR2 is SVGAGI. V gave up 2 bases and J gave up 3 bases, with 8 bases separating them. In DNA form, the CDR3 reads TGTGCCAGCAGTTACAGGGGCGACTACGAGCAGTACTTC. Translating it yields CASSYRGDYEQYF.

The rearrangement joins TRBV3-1 (or the pseudogene TRBV3-2) to TRBJ1-5, with no clear D. CDR1 and CDR2 (germline): LGHDT, YNNKEL (reference sequence). This CDR3 contains 15 residues. The V gene lost 0 bases and the J gene lost 6 bases, with 12 bases spanning the gap. CDR3 protein: CASSQDIRIGQPQHF. DNA for the CDR3: TGTGCCAGCAGCCAAGATATCAGGATAGGTCAGCCCCAGCATTTT.

The chain carries TRBV9 and TRBJ1-1; TRBD1 agrees at 7 bases. From germline, CDR1 is SGDLS and CDR2 YYNGEE. After removal of 0 bases from V and 4 bases from J, the junction contained 3 bases not matched to a gene. The CDR3 contains 14 residues. In nucleotides, the CDR3 is TGTGCCAGCAGCGTAGCGGCAGGGGGCACTGAAGCTTTCTTT. Translated: CASSVAAGGTEAFF.

The chain has TRBV19 and TRBJ1-2; 7 bases agree with TRBD1. Germline loops: CDR1 LNHDA, CDR2 SQIVND (reference sequence). V shed 5 bases and J 6 bases; nucleotides not matched to a gene: 6. The CDR3 totals 13 residues. The CDR3 sequence is CASSRQGLDGYTF. The DNA for the CDR3 is TGTGCCAGTAGTCGACAGGGCCTAGATGGCTACACCTTC.

This clone was recorded only once. The chain combines TRBV6-5 with TRBJ2-3; D is perhaps TRBD2 (5 bases). The V gene lost 4 bases and the J gene lost 3 bases, with 14 bases spanning the gap. The CDR3 is 15 residues long. Looked up from germline, CDR1 is MNHEY and CDR2 is SVGAGI. The CDR3 DNA is TGTGCCAGCAGTTCCGGGGATGGACCAACAGATACGCAGTATTTT. Translation gives CASSSGDGPTDTQYF.

The genes are TRBV5-4 and TRBJ2-2, with TRBD2 matching over 9 bases. V lost 2 bases to trimming and J lost 6 bases; unmatched junction nucleotides: 8. CDR1 SGHNT and CDR2 YYREEE come from the germline V gene (reference sequence). This CDR3 is 16 amino acids long. The CDR3 sequence is CASSLGLAGSPGELFF. The CDR3 DNA reads as TGTGCCAGCAGCTTAGGGCTAGCGGGATCCCCCGGGGAGCTGTTTTTT.

The chain couples TRBV19 to TRBJ1-5, with TRBD1 matching 7 bases. The germline gives CDR1 LNHDA, CDR2 SQIVND (reference sequence). The J segment lost 2 bases and the V segment lost 2 bases, leaving 6 bases of the junction unmatched. The length of the CDR3 is 16 residues. CDR3 loop: CASSISSTGGNQPQHF. The CDR3 coding sequence is TGTGCCAGTAGTATATCGTCCACAGGGGGCAATCAGCCCCAGCATTTT.

The V call is TRBV13, the J call TRBJ2-2; D might be TRBD2 (6 bases). The CDR3 has 17 residues. V was clipped by 5 bases and J by 5 bases, with 21 bases between them. CDR1 and CDR2 from the germline V gene are PRHDT and FYEKMQ (reference sequence). CDR3 protein: CASSGSGFGGATGELFF. The CDR3 nucleotides read TGTGCCAGCAGCGGCTCAGGTTTCGGCGGGGCAACCGGGGAGCTGTTTTTT.

This rearrangement joins TRBV7-2 to TRBJ2-7; 14 bases are a match to TRBD2. CDR1 is SGHTA and CDR2 is FQGNSA in the germline V gene. The CDR3 is 14 residues long. With 5 bases clipped from V and 3 bases from J, the junction kept 0 bases outside the gene matches. CDR3 DNA sequence: TGTGCCAGCAGCGGGACTAGCGGGGGCTACGAGCAGTACTTC. It specifies CASSGTSGGYEQYF.

The V and J genes are TRBV3-1 (or the pseudogene TRBV3-2) and TRBJ1-2; maybe TRBD1 (6 bases). The V gene lost 5 bases and the J gene lost 8 bases, with 12 bases spanning the gap. The CDR3 totals 12 residues. Germline values: CDR1 LGHDT, CDR2 YNNKEL (reference sequence). This chain's CDR3 is CASSFRTVGYTF. The CDR3 bases are TGTGCCAGCAGCTTCCGGACAGTAGGCTACACCTTC.

The chain combines TRBV10-3 with TRBJ2-7, with a weak D call TRBD2 (5 bases). Germline V CDR1 and CDR2: ENHRY, SYGVKD. This CDR3 has 13 residues. V was cut by 1 base and J by 9 bases, with 13 bases left in between. The CDR3 region is CAISEYRGAGQYF. Here the CDR3 DNA reads TGTGCCATCAGTGAGTACCGTGGTGCGGGGCAGTACTTC.

This clone has just one count. V and J are TRBV5-6 and TRBJ1-2; 9 bases are shared with TRBD1. After removal of 4 bases from V and 4 bases from J, the junction contained 5 bases not matched to a gene. The CDR3 runs to 14 residues. Germline-derived CDR1 and CDR2 are SGHDT and YYEEEE. This CDR3 is CASSNPTGGYGYTF. CDR3 nucleotide sequence: TGTGCCAGCAGCAACCCGACAGGGGGCTATGGCTACACCTTC.

The V and J genes are TRBV28 and TRBJ1-2; the match to TRBD1 covers 8 bases. V shed 5 bases, J shed 1 base, and the junction held 12 bases outside the gene matches. CDR1 and CDR2 from the germline V gene are MDHEN and SYDVKM. The CDR3 length is 17 residues. This CDR3 is CASSDTSVTGVNYGYTF. CDR3 DNA: TGTGCCAGCAGTGATACTTCTGTGACAGGGGTTAACTATGGCTACACCTTC.

The genes are TRBV5-6 and TRBJ2-5; no clear D. V gave up 2 bases and J gave up 3 bases, with 11 bases separating them. Per the germline V gene, CDR1 is SGHDT and CDR2 is YYEEEE. The CDR3 runs 14 residues. The CDR3 is CASSFSFQEETQYF. The CDR3 nucleotides are TGTGCCAGCAGCTTTTCCTTCCAGGAAGAGACCCAGTACTTC.

This chain joins TRBV30 and TRBJ1-5; TRBD1 aligns across 8 bases. The CDR3 extends over 15 amino acids. The trim removed 4 bases at V and 4 bases at J, leaving 9 bases unmatched. Germline loops: CDR1 GTSNPN, CDR2 SVGIG (reference sequence). This CDR3 is CAWTPPDRVNQPQHF. The CDR3 DNA reads TGTGCCTGGACCCCCCCGGACAGGGTTAATCAGCCCCAGCATTTT.